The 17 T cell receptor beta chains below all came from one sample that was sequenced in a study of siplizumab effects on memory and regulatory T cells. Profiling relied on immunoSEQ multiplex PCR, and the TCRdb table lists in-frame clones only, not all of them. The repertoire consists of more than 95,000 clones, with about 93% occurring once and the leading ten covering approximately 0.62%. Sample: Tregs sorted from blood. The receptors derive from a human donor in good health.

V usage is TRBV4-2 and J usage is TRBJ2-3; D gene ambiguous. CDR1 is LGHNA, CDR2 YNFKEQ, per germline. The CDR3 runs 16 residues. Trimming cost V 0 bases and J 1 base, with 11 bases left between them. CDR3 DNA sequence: TGTGCCAGCAGCCAAGATACCCGCCCTCGCACAGATACGCAGTATTTT. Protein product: CASSQDTRPRTDTQYF.

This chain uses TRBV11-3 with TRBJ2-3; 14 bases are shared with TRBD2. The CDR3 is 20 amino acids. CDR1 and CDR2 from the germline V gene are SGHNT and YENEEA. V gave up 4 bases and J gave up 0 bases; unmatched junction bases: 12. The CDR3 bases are TGTGCCAGCAGCTATGGGACTAGCGGGAGTTGGGGGAGTAGCACAGATACGCAGTATTTT. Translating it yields CASSYGTSGSWGSSTDTQYF.

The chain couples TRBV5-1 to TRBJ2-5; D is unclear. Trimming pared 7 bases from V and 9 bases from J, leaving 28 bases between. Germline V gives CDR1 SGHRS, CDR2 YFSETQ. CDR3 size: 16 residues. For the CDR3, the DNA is TGCGCCAGCCGGCCCACGACGGCCGCTAGGAATGTGGCCCAGTACTTC. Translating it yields CASRPTTAARNVAQYF.

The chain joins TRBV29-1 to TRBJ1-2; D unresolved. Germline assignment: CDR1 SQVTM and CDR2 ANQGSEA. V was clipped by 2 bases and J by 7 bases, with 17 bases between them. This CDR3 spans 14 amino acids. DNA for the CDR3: TGCAGCGTTGAACCCGGGAGGGCCTATGGTGGCTACACCTTC. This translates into CSVEPGRAYGGYTF.

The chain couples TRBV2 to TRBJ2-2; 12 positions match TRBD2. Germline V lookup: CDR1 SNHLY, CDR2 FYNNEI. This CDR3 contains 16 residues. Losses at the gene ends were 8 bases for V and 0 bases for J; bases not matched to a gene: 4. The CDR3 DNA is TGTGCCAGCTCCCGGACTAGCGGGGCGAACACCGGGGAGCTGTTTTTT. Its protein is CASSRTSGANTGELFF. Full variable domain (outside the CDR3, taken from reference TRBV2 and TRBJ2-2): EPEVTQTPSHQVTQMGQEVILRCVPISNHLYFYWYRQILGQKVEFLVSFYNNEISEKSEIFDDQFSVERPDGSNFTLKIRSTKLEDSAMYFCASSRTSGANTGELFFGEGSRLTVL.

The CDR3 sequence: CASSSFNVEAFF. In nucleotides, the CDR3 is TGTGCCAGCAGTTCCTTCAATGTAGAAGCTTTCTTT. The chain couples TRBV6-6 to TRBJ1-1; D gene ambiguous. V was shortened by 4 bases and J by 8 bases, with 11 bases between the two germline ends. This CDR3 has 12 residues. The germline V gene has CDR1 MNHNY and CDR2 SVGAGI (reference sequence).

For the CDR3, the DNA is TGTGCCAGCAGCTCGAATGCAGGGACAGATACGCAGTATTTT. It codes for CASSSNAGTDTQYF. The genes are TRBV5-6 and TRBJ2-3, with a possible D match to TRBD1 (5 bases). Germline V gene lookup returns CDR1 SGHDT and CDR2 YYEEEE. Trimming pared 3 bases from V and 3 bases from J, leaving 11 bases between. The length of the CDR3 is 14 residues.

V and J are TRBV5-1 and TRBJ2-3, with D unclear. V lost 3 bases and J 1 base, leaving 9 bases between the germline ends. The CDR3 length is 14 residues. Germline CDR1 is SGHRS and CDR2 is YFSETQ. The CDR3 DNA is TGCGCCAGCAGCTCCTTAGACCGCACAGATACGCAGTATTTT. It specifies CASSSLDRTDTQYF.

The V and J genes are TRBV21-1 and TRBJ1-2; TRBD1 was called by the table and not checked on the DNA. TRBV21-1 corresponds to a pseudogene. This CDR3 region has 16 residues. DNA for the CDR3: TGTGCCAGCAGCGGTATTTCAGGGGGCGACCTCTATGGCTACACCTTC. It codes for CASSGISGGDLYGYTF.

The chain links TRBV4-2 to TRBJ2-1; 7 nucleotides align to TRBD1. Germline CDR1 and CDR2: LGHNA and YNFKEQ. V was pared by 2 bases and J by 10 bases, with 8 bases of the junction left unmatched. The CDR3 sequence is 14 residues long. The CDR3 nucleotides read TGTGCCAGCAGCCAATCGGACAGGAACGGGGAGCAGTTCTTC. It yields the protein CASSQSDRNGEQFF.

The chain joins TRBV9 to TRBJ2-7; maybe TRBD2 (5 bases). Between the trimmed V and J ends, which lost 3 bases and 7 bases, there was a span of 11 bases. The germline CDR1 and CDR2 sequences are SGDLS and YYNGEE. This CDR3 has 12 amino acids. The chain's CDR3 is CASSGGGDEQYF. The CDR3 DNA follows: TGTGCCAGCAGCGGAGGAGGAGATGAGCAGTACTTC.

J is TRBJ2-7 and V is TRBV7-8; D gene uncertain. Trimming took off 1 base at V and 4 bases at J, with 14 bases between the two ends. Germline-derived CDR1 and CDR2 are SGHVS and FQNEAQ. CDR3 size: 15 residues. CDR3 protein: CASSLVAQLGYEQYF. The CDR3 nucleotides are TGTGCCAGCAGCTTAGTAGCACAGCTAGGGTACGAGCAGTACTTC. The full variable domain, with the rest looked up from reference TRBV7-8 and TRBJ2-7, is GAGVSQSPRYKVAKRGQDVALRCDPISGHVSLFWYQQALGQGPEFLTYFQNEAQLDKSGLPSDRFFAERPEGSVSTLKIQRTQQEDSAVYLCASSLVAQLGYEQYFGPGTRLTVT.

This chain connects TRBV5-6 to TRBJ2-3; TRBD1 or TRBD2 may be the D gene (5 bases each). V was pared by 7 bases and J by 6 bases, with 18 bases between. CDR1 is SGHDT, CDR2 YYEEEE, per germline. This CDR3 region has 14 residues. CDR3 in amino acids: CASAPGTDFDTQYF. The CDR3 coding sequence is TGTGCCAGCGCACCCGGGACGGACTTCGATACGCAGTATTTT.

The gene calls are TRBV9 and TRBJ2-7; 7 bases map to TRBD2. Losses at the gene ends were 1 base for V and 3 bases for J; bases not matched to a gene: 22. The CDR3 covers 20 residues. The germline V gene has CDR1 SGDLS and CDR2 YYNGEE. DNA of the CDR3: TGTGCCAGCAGCGTACAACCTACGACGAGTTCAGCGGGGATTTACTACGAGCAGTACTTC. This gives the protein CASSVQPTTSSAGIYYEQYF.

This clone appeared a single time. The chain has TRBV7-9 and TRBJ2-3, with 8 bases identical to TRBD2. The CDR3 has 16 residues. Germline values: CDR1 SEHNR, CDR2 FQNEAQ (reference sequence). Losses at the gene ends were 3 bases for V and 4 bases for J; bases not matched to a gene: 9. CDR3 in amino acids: CASSLVSGGASDTQYF. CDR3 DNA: TGTGCCAGCAGCTTGGTATCCGGGGGGGCATCAGATACGCAGTATTTT.

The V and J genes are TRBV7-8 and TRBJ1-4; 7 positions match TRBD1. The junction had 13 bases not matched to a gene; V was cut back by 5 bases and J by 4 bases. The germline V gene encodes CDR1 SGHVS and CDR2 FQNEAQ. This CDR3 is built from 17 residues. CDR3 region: CASSLLNLGQINEKLFF. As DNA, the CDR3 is TGTGCCAGCAGCCTCCTTAACCTGGGACAGATTAATGAAAAACTGTTTTTT.

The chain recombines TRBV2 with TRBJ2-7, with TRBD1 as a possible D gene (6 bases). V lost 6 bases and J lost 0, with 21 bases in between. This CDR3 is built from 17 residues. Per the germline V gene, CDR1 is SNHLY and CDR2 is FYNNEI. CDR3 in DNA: TGTGCCAGCAGGTCTCTGGACAGACTAACATTCTCCTACGAGCAGTACTTC. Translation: CASRSLDRLTFSYEQYF.